Given below is one T cell receptor (beta chain) in context. This record belongs to a study of control samples from healthy donors and cancer patients. This CDR3 has 17 amino acids. Germline values: CDR1 LGHNA, CDR2 YSLEER. Deletions cut 2 bases from V and 1 base from J, with 17 bases between. Clones were sequenced by immunoSEQ multiplex PCR, and TCRdb holds only the in-frame ones, with some missing. The sample consists of under 450,000 clones, more than 80% of them appearing once. This clonotype was sampled from a man aged 35 to 55 with head and neck cancer. Input material: PBMCs. The V call is TRBV4-3, the J call TRBJ1-1, with D possibly matching TRBD1 (6 bases). CDR3 protein: CASSQTPLGGRNTEAFF. As DNA, the CDR3 is TGCGCCAGCAGCCAAACCCCTTTAGGGGGGCGGAACACTGAAGCTTTCTTT.